Each of the 28 T cell receptor beta chains below was sequenced from the same sample in a study of T-cell memory formation after mild COVID-19. TCRdb redid the calling of the 5' RACE reads with MiXCR, one entry per CDR3 protein. Altogether 350,000 to 500,000 distinct CDR3 sequences are present, about a sixth being singletons, with the ten largest covering 20% to 25%. Sequences were obtained from PBMCs or a T cell subset sorted from them (not recorded which). The source is a man younger than 35 who had mild COVID-19 (a few samples of this study predate the infection). Cell type and time point are not known.

Comments on this clonotype: One junction end disagrees with the germline gene, perhaps due to a read error. This rearrangement joins TRBV5-1 to TRBJ2-5, with 8 bases aligning to TRBD2. Germline assignment: CDR1 SGHRS and CDR2 YFSETQ. There are 14 residues in the CDR3. For the CDR3, the DNA is TGCGCCAGCAGCGCAAGCGGGAGTCGGGAGACCAAGTACTTC. Its protein is CASSASGSRETKYF.

This sequence joins TRBV19 and TRBJ2-3; 7 bases are shared with TRBD1. The germline CDR1 and CDR2 sequences are LNHDA and SQIVND (reference sequence). Unmatched junction bases numbered 1, after V lost 3 bases and J lost 4 bases. There are 13 residues in the CDR3. The CDR3 loop is CASSIGQADTQYF. The CDR3 coding sequence is TGTGCCAGTAGTATTGGACAGGCAGATACGCAGTATTTT.

This chain connects TRBV12-3 or TRBV12-4 to TRBJ2-3; D is possibly TRBD2 (6 bases). V lost 8 bases, J lost 0 bases, and 18 bases lay in between. This CDR3 has 16 residues. The CDR3 coding sequence is TGTGCCAGCGCCCTGGATACAGCGGGTAGCACAGATACGCAGTATTTT. Its translation: CASALDTAGSTDTQYF.

This clonotype showed up many times. The J gene is TRBJ1-1, the V gene TRBV7-9; 10 nucleotides match TRBD1. The CDR3 contains 15 residues. V shed 5 bases, J shed 5 bases, and the junction held 8 bases outside the gene matches. In germline, CDR1 is SEHNR, CDR2 FQNEAQ (reference sequence). The CDR3 loop is CASSIRGQGYTEAFF. The CDR3 nucleotides read TGTGCCAGCAGCATAAGGGGACAGGGGTATACTGAAGCTTTCTTT.

There are many counts of this clonotype. This sequence joins TRBV5-6 and TRBJ1-5; D possibly corresponds to TRBD1 (5 bases). Per the germline V gene, CDR1 is SGHDT and CDR2 is YYEEEE. The CDR3 extends over 15 amino acids. The germline V and J ends were trimmed by 1 base and 7 bases, with 15 bases remaining between them. CDR3 DNA: TGTGCCAGCAGCTTGCGCCGGCAGGGTGGACAGCCCCAGCATTTT. This codes for CASSLRRQGGQPQHF.

This clonotype was detected only a few times. The chain uses TRBV5-4 and TRBJ1-1; TRBD1 matches 8 bases. Trimming cost V 4 bases and J 1 base; bases outside gene matches: 15. The germline CDR1 and CDR2 sequences are SGHNT and YYREEE (reference sequence). The CDR3 length is 18 residues. The CDR3 loop reads CASSPRTGTATQNTEAFF. Here the CDR3 DNA reads TGTGCCAGCAGCCCCCGGACAGGGACCGCCACCCAGAACACTGAAGCTTTCTTT. The whole variable domain, remainder taken from reference TRBV5-4 and TRBJ1-1, is ETGVTQSPTHLIKTRGQQVTLRCSSQSGHNTVSWYQQALGQGPQFIFQYYREEENGRGNFPPRFSGLQFPNYSSELNVNALELDDSALYLCASSPRTGTATQNTEAFFGQGTRLTVV.

The V gene is TRBV4-2, the J gene TRBJ2-5, with TRBD1 matching 10 bases. The CDR3 consists of 15 residues. The ends lost 3 bases at V and 5 bases at J; junction bases unmatched: 6. Germline V lookup: CDR1 LGHNA, CDR2 YNFKEQ. In DNA form, the CDR3 reads TGTGCCAGCAGCCAGGAGGGACAGGGGTTGGAGACCCAGTACTTC. The encoded protein is CASSQEGQGLETQYF.

The J gene is TRBJ1-2, the V gene TRBV5-1, with 10 bases lining up with TRBD1. This CDR3 is built from 15 residues. Trimming cost V 3 bases and J 5 bases; bases outside gene matches: 7. Germline V gives CDR1 SGHRS, CDR2 YFSETQ. The CDR3 DNA sequence: TGCGCCAGCAGCTGGGGACAGGGGTCCAGTTATGGCTACACCTTC. Its translation: CASSWGQGSSYGYTF.

The count of this clonotype is one. The gene calls are TRBV20-1 and TRBJ1-1; D perhaps matches TRBD1 (6 bases). The V end was cut by 4 bases, the J end by 1 base, with 10 bases between. This CDR3 has 13 amino acids. Germline CDR1 DFQATT, CDR2 SNEGSKA (reference sequence). This CDR3 reads CSATPDRNTEAFF. The CDR3 DNA sequence: TGCAGTGCTACCCCGGACAGGAACACTGAAGCTTTCTTT.

The table lists this clonotype with many counts. The chain combines TRBV24-1 with TRBJ2-2, with no clear D. The length of the CDR3 is 14 residues. Trimming cost V 3 bases and J 4 bases, with 8 bases left between them. Germline V gene data show CDR1 as KGHDR and CDR2 as SFDVKD. The CDR3 DNA follows: TGTGCCACCAGTGATCCCGGGTTCACCGGGGAGCTGTTTTTT. Amino acids: CATSDPGFTGELFF.

The V call is TRBV6-1, the J call TRBJ2-7; D is perhaps TRBD1 (5 bases). This CDR3 is built from 13 residues. V was trimmed by 7 bases and J by 4 bases, leaving 14 bases between them. Germline loops: CDR1 MNHNS, CDR2 SASEGT. For the CDR3, the DNA is TGTGCCAGCACTAACTCCCAGGGTTACGAGCAGTACTTC. As protein: CASTNSQGYEQYF.

In its sample, this clonotype was seen a few times. This chain uses TRBV11-2 with TRBJ1-4; possibly TRBD1 for D (5 bases). The CDR3 covers 14 residues. Germline CDR1 and CDR2: SGHAT and FQNNGV. Trimming stripped 4 bases from V and 4 bases from J, with 10 bases between. The CDR3 nucleotides read TGTGCCAGCAGCTCGGGACGGATTAATGAAAAACTGTTTTTT. It specifies CASSSGRINEKLFF.

The chain couples TRBV7-9 to TRBJ2-3; TRBD2 matches at 11 bases. Per the germline V gene, CDR1 is SEHNR and CDR2 is FQNEAQ (reference sequence). Unmatched junction bases numbered 9, after V lost 2 bases and J lost 8 bases. The CDR3 runs 16 residues. The CDR3: CASSLFRGLAGLTQYF. In DNA, the CDR3 is TGTGCCAGCAGCTTATTTAGAGGACTAGCGGGCCTTACGCAGTATTTT.

This clonotype occurred a few times. The V gene is TRBV15, the J gene TRBJ2-5, with D tentatively TRBD1 (5 bases). V lost 1 base and J 4 bases, leaving 10 bases between the germline ends. Germline V gives CDR1 LNHNV, CDR2 YYDKDF (reference sequence). This CDR3 has 14 residues. CDR3 in DNA: TGTGCCACCAGCAGAGGCCAGGGTCCAGAGACCCAGTACTTC. Translation: CATSRGQGPETQYF.

This clonotype was observed a handful of times. The chain employs TRBV7-6 and TRBJ2-7, with 11 bases aligning to TRBD2. The CDR3 has 15 amino acids. Germline V gene lookup returns CDR1 SGHVS and CDR2 FNYEAQ. V shed 1 base, J shed 7 bases, and the junction held 6 bases outside the gene matches. This CDR3 reads CASSLGGTSGREQYF. The CDR3 DNA reads as TGTGCCAGCAGCTTAGGGGGGACTAGCGGTCGGGAGCAGTACTTC.

The rearrangement uses TRBV7-9 and TRBJ2-1; the D is unclear. Germline CDR1 and CDR2: SEHNR and FQNEAQ (reference sequence). The CDR3 runs 14 residues. V was pared by 5 bases and J by 9 bases, with 17 bases between. The chain's CDR3 is CASSAQSVDGEQFF. Here the CDR3 DNA reads TGTGCCAGCAGCGCCCAATCGGTAGATGGTGAGCAGTTCTTC.

This clonotype was counted only a few times. The CDR3, as DNA: TGTGCCAGCAGACCAGCTAACTATGGCTACACCTTC. This sequence encodes CASRPANYGYTF. This chain uses TRBV7-2 with TRBJ1-2; no definite D call. The V and J ends lost 6 bases and 0 bases respectively, with 5 bases between them. Germline V CDR1 and CDR2: SGHTA, FQGNSA. The CDR3 totals 12 residues. The whole variable domain, filled in from reference TRBV7-2 and TRBJ1-2, reads GAGVSQSPSNKVTEKGKDVELRCDPISGHTALYWYRQSLGQGLEFLIYFQGNSAPDKSGLPSDRFSAERTGGSVSTLTIQRTQQEDSAVYLCASRPANYGYTFGSGTRLTVV.

The rearrangement links TRBV5-1 to TRBJ2-1; D gene unclear. There are 15 residues in the CDR3. Germline V gives CDR1 SGHRS, CDR2 YFSETQ. Trimming cost V 0 bases and J 0 bases, with 7 bases left between them. The CDR3 here is CASSLEKISYNEQFF. CDR3 nucleotide sequence: TGCGCCAGCAGCTTGGAGAAAATCTCCTACAATGAGCAGTTCTTC.

J is TRBJ2-3 and V is TRBV7-9, with TRBD2 matching 11 bases. The CDR3 extends over 16 amino acids. J gave up 0 bases and V 5 bases, and 4 bases lay outside the gene matches. Germline values: CDR1 SEHNR, CDR2 FQNEAQ (reference sequence). The DNA of the CDR3 is TGTGCCAGCAGCCCGGGACTAGCGGAGAGCACAGATACGCAGTATTTT. This codes for CASSPGLAESTDTQYF. The full variable domain, its missing parts supplied by reference TRBV7-9 and TRBJ2-3, is DTGVSQNPRHKITKRGQNVTFRCDPISEHNRLYWYRQTLGQGPEFLTYFQNEAQLEKSRLLSDRFSAERPKGSFSTLEIQRTEQGDSAMYLCASSPGLAESTDTQYFGPGTRLTVL.

This clonotype was counted many times. The chain carries TRBV7-2 and TRBJ1-1, with TRBD1 as a possible D gene (6 bases). V was clipped by 5 bases and J by 3 bases, with 13 bases between them. The CDR3 loop spans 14 amino acids. Germline CDR1 and CDR2: SGHTA and FQGNSA. CDR3 residues: CASSAGGGHTEAFF. The CDR3 DNA reads TGTGCCAGCAGCGCCGGAGGGGGGCACACTGAAGCTTTCTTT. The whole variable domain, filled in from reference TRBV7-2 and TRBJ1-1, reads GAGVSQSPSNKVTEKGKDVELRCDPISGHTALYWYRQSLGQGLEFLIYFQGNSAPDKSGLPSDRFSAERTGGSVSTLTIQRTQQEDSAVYLCASSAGGGHTEAFFGQGTRLTVV.

The V and J genes are TRBV5-1 and TRBJ2-1, with D uncertain. V was trimmed by 1 base and J by 0 bases, leaving 5 bases between them. Germline CDR1 SGHRS, CDR2 YFSETQ. CDR3 size: 14 residues. CDR3 coding DNA: TGCGCCAGCAGCTTGCACGGCTCCTACAATGAGCAGTTCTTC. This codes for CASSLHGSYNEQFF.

This clonotype was seen only once. The rearrangement joins TRBV12-3 or TRBV12-4 to TRBJ1-5; 8 positions match TRBD1. This CDR3 has 14 residues. J was trimmed by 5 bases and V by 6 bases; bases with no gene match: 6. CDR3 region: CASSSTGGDQPQHF. DNA for the CDR3: TGTGCCAGCAGCTCCACAGGGGGAGATCAGCCCCAGCATTTT.

Here the CDR3 DNA reads TGTGCCAGCAGTCGGCGGACAGGGGGAATAACAGATACGCAGTATTTT. Amino acids: CASSRRTGGITDTQYF. This sequence joins TRBV12-3 or TRBV12-4 and TRBJ2-3; 10 nucleotides line up with TRBD1. With 5 bases clipped from V and 3 bases from J, the junction kept 8 bases outside the gene matches. The CDR3 spans 16 residues.

About this clonotype: It may be a read error: a sequence one base away is much more abundant. The rearrangement joins TRBV12-3 or TRBV12-4 to TRBJ2-7; the D gene is possibly TRBD2 (5 bases). The V end was cut by 1 base, the J end by 4 bases, with 14 bases between. The length of the CDR3 is 15 residues. The CDR3 loop is CASSLDRRGRYEQYF. In nucleotides, the CDR3 is TGTGCCAGCAGTTTAGACCGTCGAGGGAGATACGAGCAGTACTTC.

This clonotype was counted between two and nine times. The chain uses TRBV12-3 or TRBV12-4 and TRBJ2-5; 7 bases line up with TRBD1. There are 14 residues in the CDR3. V shed 7 bases and J 5 bases; nucleotides not matched to a gene: 10. The CDR3 loop reads CASTLGQSQETQYF. The CDR3 DNA sequence: TGTGCCAGCACCTTGGGACAGAGTCAGGAGACCCAGTACTTC.

The table lists this clonotype with many counts. The genes are TRBV5-1 and TRBJ2-7, with D tentatively TRBD1 (5 bases). Germline assignment: CDR1 SGHRS and CDR2 YFSETQ. The V and J ends lost 1 base and 1 base respectively, with 18 bases between them. There are 17 residues in the CDR3. For the CDR3, the DNA is TGCGCCAGCAGCTTGCCGATAATCGGACATTCATCCTACGAGCAGTACTTC. It yields the protein CASSLPIIGHSSYEQYF.

A few counts support this clonotype. The chain combines TRBV20-1 with TRBJ1-1; D unresolved. V lost 5 bases to trimming and J lost 0 bases, with 10 bases between them. This CDR3 spans 13 amino acids. The germline gives CDR1 DFQATT, CDR2 SNEGSKA (reference sequence). The CDR3, as DNA: TGCAGTGCTCCGTCCTTAATGAACACTGAAGCTTTCTTT. As protein: CSAPSLMNTEAFF.

This clonotype was counted many times. V and J are TRBV7-2 and TRBJ2-1; TRBD2 agrees at 8 bases. The junction had 3 bases not matched to a gene; V was cut back by 0 bases and J by 5 bases. The CDR3 extends over 15 amino acids. In germline, CDR1 is SGHTA, CDR2 FQGNSA. This chain's CDR3 is CASSLALAGHNEQFF. In DNA, the CDR3 is TGTGCCAGCAGCTTAGCGTTAGCGGGGCACAATGAGCAGTTCTTC.